This T cell receptor (beta chain) was identified in a study of control samples from healthy donors and cancer patients. Germline values: CDR1 SNHLY, CDR2 FYNNEI. The CDR3 extends over 13 amino acids. The trim removed 4 bases at V and 5 bases at J, leaving 4 bases unmatched. The protocol was immunoSEQ multiplex PCR, while the TCRdb copy is restricted to in-frame clones and leaves out a portion. The sample lists some 120,000 clones, about 88% seen once, with less than 3% in the top ten. The clonotype originates from a woman in her 70s in good health. This chain links TRBV2 with TRBJ2-7; 8 bases fit TRBD1. Sequences were obtained from blood. CDR3 DNA: TGTGCCAGCAGTGGCGAGACAGGGGACGAGCAGTACTTC. This translates into CASSGETGDEQYF. The variable domain in full, completed from reference TRBV2 and TRBJ2-7, reads EPEVTQTPSHQVTQMGQEVILRCVPISNHLYFYWYRQILGQKVEFLVSFYNNEISEKSEIFDDQFSVERPDGSNFTLKIRSTKLEDSAMYFCASSGETGDEQYFGPGTRLTVT.